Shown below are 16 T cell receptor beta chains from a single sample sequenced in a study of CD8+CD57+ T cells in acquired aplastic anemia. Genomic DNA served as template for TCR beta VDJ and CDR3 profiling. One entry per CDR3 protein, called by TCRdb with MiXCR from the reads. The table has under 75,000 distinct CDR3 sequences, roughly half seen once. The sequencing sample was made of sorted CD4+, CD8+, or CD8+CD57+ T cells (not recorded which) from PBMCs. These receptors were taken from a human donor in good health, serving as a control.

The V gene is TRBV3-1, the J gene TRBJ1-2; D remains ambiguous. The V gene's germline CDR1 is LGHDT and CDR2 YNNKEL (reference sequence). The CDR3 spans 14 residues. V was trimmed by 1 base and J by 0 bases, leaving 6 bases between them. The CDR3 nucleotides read TGTGCCAGCAGCCAAGCGACCTCTAACTATGGCTACACCTTC. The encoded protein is CASSQATSNYGYTF.

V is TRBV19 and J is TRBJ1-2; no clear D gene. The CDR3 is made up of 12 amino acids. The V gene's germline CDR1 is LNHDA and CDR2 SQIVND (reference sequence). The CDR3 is CLRFFSSNGYTF. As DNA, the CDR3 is TGTCTCCGGTTTTTTTCGTCCAATGGCTACACCTTC. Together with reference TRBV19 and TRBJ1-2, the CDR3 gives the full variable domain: DGGITQSPKYLFRKEGQNVTLSCEQNLNHDAMYWYRQDPGQGLRLIYYSQIVNDFQKGDIAEGYSVSREKKESFPLTVTSAQKNPTAFYLCLRFFSSNGYTFGSGTRLTVV.

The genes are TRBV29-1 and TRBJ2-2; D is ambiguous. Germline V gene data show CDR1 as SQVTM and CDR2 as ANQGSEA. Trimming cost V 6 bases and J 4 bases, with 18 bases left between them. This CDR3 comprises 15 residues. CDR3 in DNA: TGCAGCGTGTGGGGAAGTGGGCTAGGCACCGGGGAGCTGTTTTTT. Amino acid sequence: CSVWGSGLGTGELFF.

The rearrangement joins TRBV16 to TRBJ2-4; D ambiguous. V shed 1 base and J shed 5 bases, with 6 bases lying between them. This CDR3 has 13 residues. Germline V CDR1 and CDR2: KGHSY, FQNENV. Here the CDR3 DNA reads TGTGCCAGCAGCCAATACTCAGAAAACATTCAGTACTTC. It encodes CASSQYSENIQYF.

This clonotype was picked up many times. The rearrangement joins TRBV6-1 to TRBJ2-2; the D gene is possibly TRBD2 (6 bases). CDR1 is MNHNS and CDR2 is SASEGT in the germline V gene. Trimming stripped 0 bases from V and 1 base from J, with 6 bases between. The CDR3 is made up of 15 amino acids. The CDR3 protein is CASSEASGNTGELFF. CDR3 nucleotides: TGTGCCAGCAGTGAAGCTAGCGGGAACACCGGGGAGCTGTTTTTT.

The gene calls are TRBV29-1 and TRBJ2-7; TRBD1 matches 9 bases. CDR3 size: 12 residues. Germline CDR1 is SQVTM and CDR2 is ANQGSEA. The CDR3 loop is CRPGTGTHEQYF. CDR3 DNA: TGCAGACCCGGGACAGGGACGCACGAGCAGTACTTC.

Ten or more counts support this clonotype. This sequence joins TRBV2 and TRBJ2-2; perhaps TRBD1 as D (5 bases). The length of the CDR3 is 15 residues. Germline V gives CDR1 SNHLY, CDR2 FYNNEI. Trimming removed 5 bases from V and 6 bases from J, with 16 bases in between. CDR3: CASSSQDRVPGELFF. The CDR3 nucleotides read TGTGCCAGCAGTTCTCAAGACAGAGTCCCCGGGGAGCTGTTTTTT.

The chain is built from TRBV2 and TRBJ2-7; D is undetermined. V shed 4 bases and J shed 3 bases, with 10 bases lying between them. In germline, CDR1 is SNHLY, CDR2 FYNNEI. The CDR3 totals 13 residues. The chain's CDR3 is CASSVGFLYEQYV. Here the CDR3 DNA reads TGTGCCAGCAGTGTGGGATTCCTCTACGAGCAGTACGTC.

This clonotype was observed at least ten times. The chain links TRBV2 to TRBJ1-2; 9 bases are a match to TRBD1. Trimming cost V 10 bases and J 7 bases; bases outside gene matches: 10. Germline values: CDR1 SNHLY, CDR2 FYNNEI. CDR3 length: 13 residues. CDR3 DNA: TGTGCCACAATACAGGGGGCGTCAAGTGGCTACACCTTC. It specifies CATIQGASSGYTF.

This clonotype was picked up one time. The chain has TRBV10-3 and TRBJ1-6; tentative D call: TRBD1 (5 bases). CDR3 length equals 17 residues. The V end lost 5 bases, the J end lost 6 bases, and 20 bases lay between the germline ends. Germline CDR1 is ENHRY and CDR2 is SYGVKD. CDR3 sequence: CAISPLPVQEGNSPLHF. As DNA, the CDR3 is TGTGCCATCAGTCCCCTCCCCGTACAGGAGGGTAATTCACCCCTCCACTTT.

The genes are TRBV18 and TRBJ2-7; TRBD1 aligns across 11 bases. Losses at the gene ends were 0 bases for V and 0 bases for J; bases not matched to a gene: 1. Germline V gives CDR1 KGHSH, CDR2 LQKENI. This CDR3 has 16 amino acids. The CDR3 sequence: CASSPPGQGDSYEQYF. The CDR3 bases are TGTGCCAGCTCACCACCGGGACAGGGGGACTCCTACGAGCAGTACTTC.

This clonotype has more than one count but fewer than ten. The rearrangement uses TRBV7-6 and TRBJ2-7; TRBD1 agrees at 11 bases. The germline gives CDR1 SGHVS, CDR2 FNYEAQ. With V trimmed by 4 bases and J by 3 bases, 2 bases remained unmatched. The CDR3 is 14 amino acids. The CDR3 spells CASSSGTGGYEQYF. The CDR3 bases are TGTGCCAGCAGCTCAGGGACAGGGGGCTACGAGCAGTACTTC.

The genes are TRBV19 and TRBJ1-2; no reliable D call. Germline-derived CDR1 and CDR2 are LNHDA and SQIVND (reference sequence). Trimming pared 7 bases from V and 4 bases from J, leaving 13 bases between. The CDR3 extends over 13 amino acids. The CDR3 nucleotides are TGTGCCAGTAAGGATCCCGGGCGCTATGGCTACACCTTC. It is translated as CASKDPGRYGYTF.

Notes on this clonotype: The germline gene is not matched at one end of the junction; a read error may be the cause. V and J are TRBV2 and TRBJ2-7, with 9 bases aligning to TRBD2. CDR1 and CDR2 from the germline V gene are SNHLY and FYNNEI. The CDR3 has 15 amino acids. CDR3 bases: TGTGCCAGCAGATTTGGACTAGCGATCTCCTGCGAGCAGTACTTC. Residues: CASRFGLAISCEQYF. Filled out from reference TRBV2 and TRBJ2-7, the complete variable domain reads EPEVTQTPSHQVTQMGQEVILRCVPISNHLYFYWYRQILGQKVEFLVSFYNNEISEKSEIFDDQFSVERPDGSNFTLKIRSTKLEDSAMYFCASRFGLAISCEQYFGPGTRLTVT.

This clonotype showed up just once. The CDR3 region is CATSPQGTNGYTF. Here the CDR3 DNA reads TGTGCCACCAGCCCGCAGGGGACCAATGGCTACACCTTC. The gene calls are TRBV15 and TRBJ1-2; possible D gene TRBD1, 6 bases. In germline, CDR1 is LNHNV, CDR2 YYDKDF (reference sequence). The V gene lost 5 bases and the J gene lost 6 bases, with 13 bases spanning the gap. This CDR3 is built from 13 residues.

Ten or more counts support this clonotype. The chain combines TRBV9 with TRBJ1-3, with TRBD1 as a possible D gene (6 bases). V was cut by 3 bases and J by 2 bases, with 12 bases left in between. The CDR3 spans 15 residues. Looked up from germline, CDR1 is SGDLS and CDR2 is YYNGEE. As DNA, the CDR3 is TGTGCCAGCAGCGCAGAGGGGGACCCTGGAAACACCATATATTTT. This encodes CASSAEGDPGNTIYF.